This record concerns one TCR beta chain sequence. CDR3 length: 18 residues. V lost 0 bases, J lost 4 bases, and 12 bases stayed unmatched. This specimen comes from a study of blood T cell repertoires in COVID-19. Study-wide background: Sites across the United States, Italy and Spain contributed samples from acute and convalescent COVID-19. From T cells, B-cell-depleted T cells, or PBMCs came the material, which was cDNA or gDNA.

In the authors' workflow: Amplification with reference gene primers provided the estimates of nucleated cell counts. Repertoires were generated with immunoSEQ multiplex PCR, while TCRdb's copy carries only in-frame clones and drops some. That table supplies the V and J calls and clone size; D and trimming were determined from the DNA. The sample consists of over 95,000 clones, approximately 84% of them appearing once. What was sequenced was peripheral blood. The receptor was isolated from a man aged 45 to 65 with acute or convalescent COVID-19. The rearrangement links TRBV23-1 to TRBJ1-2; 9 nucleotides match TRBD1. TRBV23-1 is flagged as an ORF with uncertain function. CDR3 sequence: CASSQSLPGQGFSYGYTF. The CDR3 DNA reads as TGCGCCAGCAGTCAATCACTCCCGGGACAGGGATTTAGCTATGGCTACACCTTC.